The clone carrying this T cell receptor (beta chain) was seen ten or more times. Its antigen is not known. The data were obtained in a study of T cell repertoires in cytomegalovirus infection. Study details: Both CMV infection and a matching HLA type were indicated by public TCR beta signatures. Study outcomes and limitations: What dominated the ex vivo response were HLA-C-restricted CMV-specific TCR beta clonotypes. Identification of carriers of CMV plus the relevant HLA was achieved through cumulative public TCR beta family frequency.

TCRdb re-derived calls from the reads in MiXCR, one entry per CDR3 protein. The table shows fewer than 300,000 distinct CDR3 sequences, with about a quarter occurring only once. The sample consisted of PBMCs. The clonotype originates from a human donor in good health (CMV status not recorded). Some clones in this sample may be carry-over from other donors' samples.

The CDR3 spells CSAGTGGSSEKLFF. The CDR3 region has the DNA TGCAGTGCTGGGACAGGGGGTTCGAGTGAAAAACTGTTTTTT. V is TRBV20-1 and J is TRBJ1-4; 11 nucleotides line up with TRBD1. Germline loops: CDR1 DFQATT, CDR2 SNEGSKA (reference sequence). J was trimmed by 7 bases and V by 5 bases; bases with no gene match: 6. The length of the CDR3 is 14 residues.